Below are 9 T cell receptor beta chains sequenced from a single sample in a study of T cell repertoires in cytomegalovirus infection. TCRdb re-analysed the reads in MiXCR, keeping a single row per CDR3 protein. The table shows a few hundred thousand distinct CDR3 sequences, with about 30% occurring only once. Sequenced material: PBMCs. All receptors derive from a human donor in good health (CMV status not recorded). Some clones in this sample may be carry-over from other donors' samples.

This clonotype turned up a few times. As DNA, the CDR3 is TGTGCCAGCAGTTTGAAGCGGGGGGTCACCGGGGAGCTGTTTTTT. It is translated as CASSLKRGVTGELFF. The chain couples TRBV6-5 to TRBJ2-2; 9 nucleotides match TRBD2. Looked up from germline, CDR1 is MNHEY and CDR2 is SVGAGI. The V segment lost 4 bases and the J segment 4 bases; nucleotides outside the gene matches: 4. This CDR3 has 15 amino acids.

This clonotype was counted between two and nine times. The gene calls are TRBV2 and TRBJ1-1, with D possibly being TRBD1 (5 bases). Trimming took off 6 bases at V and 1 base at J, with 12 bases between the two ends. This CDR3 has 14 amino acids. Germline CDR1 and CDR2: SNHLY and FYNNEI. CDR3 nucleotide sequence: TGTGCCAGCAGGTCGACAGTTTCGAACACTGAAGCTTTCTTT. It encodes CASRSTVSNTEAFF.

The gene calls are TRBV2 and TRBJ1-2; D unresolved. The germline V and J ends were trimmed by 4 bases and 8 bases, with 17 bases remaining between them. The length of the CDR3 is 14 residues. Germline CDR1 is SNHLY and CDR2 is FYNNEI. The CDR3 DNA is TGTGCCAGCAGTGCAGGCAGGAATTTAGGGGGCTACACCTTC. Translated, it gives CASSAGRNLGGYTF. Full variable domain (rest looked up from reference TRBV2 and TRBJ1-2): EPEVTQTPSHQVTQMGQEVILRCVPISNHLYFYWYRQILGQKVEFLVSFYNNEISEKSEIFDDQFSVERPDGSNFTLKIRSTKLEDSAMYFCASSAGRNLGGYTFGSGTRLTVV.

This clonotype appeared a few times. V gene TRBV18 combines with J gene TRBJ1-3, with D possibly TRBD1 on 5 matching bases. The V gene lost 3 bases and the J gene lost 8 bases, with 14 bases spanning the gap. Germline values: CDR1 KGHSH, CDR2 LQKENI. The CDR3 consists of 14 residues. CDR3 in amino acids: CASSPSGVTDTIYF. CDR3 nucleotides: TGTGCCAGCTCACCGTCGGGGGTTACAGACACCATATATTTT.

The gene calls are TRBV29-1 and TRBJ1-2; D gene uncertain. The CDR3 is 10 residues long. V was clipped by 5 bases and J by 6 bases, with 7 bases between them. Germline CDR1 is SQVTM and CDR2 is ANQGSEA. The CDR3 loop is CSVLEDGYTF. The CDR3 DNA reads TGCAGCGTTTTGGAAGATGGCTACACCTTC.

This clonotype was detected only a few times. This chain joins TRBV10-3 and TRBJ1-5; TRBD1 matches at 7 bases. Trimming at V came to 4 bases and at J to 3 bases, leaving 6 bases not matched to a gene. Germline V gives CDR1 ENHRY, CDR2 SYGVKD. The CDR3 spans 15 residues. Written as DNA, the CDR3 is TGTGCCATCAGTGTTGGCAGGGGGACCAATCAGCCCCAGCATTTT. It codes for CAISVGRGTNQPQHF.

CDR3 in DNA: TGCAGTGCTAGAGATTCGGCCGGGCCCTACGAGCAGTACTTC. Translated: CSARDSAGPYEQYF. V and J are TRBV20-1 and TRBJ2-7; no reliable D call. The CDR3 has 14 residues. V was trimmed by 0 bases and J by 2 bases, leaving 11 bases between them. In germline, CDR1 is DFQATT, CDR2 SNEGSKA (reference sequence).

In this sample, this clonotype turned up a few times. This sequence joins TRBV6-5 and TRBJ2-2; maybe TRBD1 (6 bases). Trimming took 8 bases from V and 4 from J, leaving 17 bases between them. The CDR3 is 15 amino acids. Germline values: CDR1 MNHEY, CDR2 SVGAGI. CDR3 amino acids: CASAGTGTITGELFF. The CDR3 region has the DNA TGTGCCAGCGCCGGGACGGGGACAATCACCGGGGAGCTGTTTTTT.

This clonotype has at least ten counts. The DNA of the CDR3 is TGTGCCAGCAGCTTTATATCGGTTGTGAACACTGAAGCTTTCTTT. It is translated as CASSFISVVNTEAFF. V usage is TRBV7-9 and J usage is TRBJ1-1; D is unresolved. Germline-derived CDR1 and CDR2 are SEHNR and FQNEAQ (reference sequence). The V and J ends lost 3 bases and 0 bases respectively, with 11 bases between them. The CDR3 runs to 15 residues.